The 3 T cell receptor beta chains given below trace back to one sample, sequenced in a study of blood T cell repertoires in COVID-19. Using immunoSEQ multiplex PCR, the repertoire was profiled, and TCRdb retains in-frame clones only, with some absent. Among roughly 230,000 clones listed, roughly four fifths were seen once. Source material: peripheral blood. These receptors were obtained from a man aged 45-65 years with active or convalescent COVID-19.

This clone showed up just once. The rearrangement joins TRBV6-5 to TRBJ2-1, with 8 nucleotides matching TRBD2. This CDR3 comprises 15 residues. Germline V CDR1 and CDR2: MNHEY, SVGAGI. Trimming removed 6 bases from V and 7 bases from J; junction bases left unmatched: 11. The DNA for the CDR3 is TGTGCCAGCAGCTCCTTCGGGGGGGCCCAGAATGAGCAGTTCTTC. This sequence encodes CASSSFGGAQNEQFF.

This clone is a singleton in its sample. The chain combines TRBV12-5 with TRBJ1-1; maybe TRBD1 (5 bases). Per germline, CDR1 LGHNT and CDR2 FRNRAP. The CDR3 consists of 16 residues. V dropped 2 bases and J dropped 5 bases, with 18 bases sitting between them. The CDR3 reads CASGLSRTPRRTEAFF. CDR3 DNA: TGTGCTAGTGGTTTGAGTCGGACACCCCGAAGGACTGAAGCTTTCTTT. The variable domain in full, with the rest retrieved from reference TRBV12-5 and TRBJ1-1, is DARVTQTPRHKVTEMGQEVTMRCQPILGHNTVFWYRQTMMQGLELLAYFRNRAPLDDSGMPKDRFSAEMPDATLATLKIQPSEPRDSAVYFCASGLSRTPRRTEAFFGQGTRLTVV.

The chain is built from TRBV24-1 and TRBJ2-3, with TRBD1 matching over 9 bases. This CDR3 region has 15 residues. Per the germline V gene, CDR1 is KGHDR and CDR2 is SFDVKD. V was pared by 6 bases and J by 6 bases, with 9 bases of the junction left unmatched. CDR3: CATSRAGTGTDTQYF. Written as DNA, the CDR3 is TGTGCCACCAGTCGTGCCGGGACAGGGACGGATACGCAGTATTTT.